The present T cell receptor (beta chain) was sequenced within a study of T cells expressing NK-cell markers. Study in general: HCMV serostatus: seven of eight sequenced donors positive, one negative.

Following a re-call of the 5' RACE reads, TCRdb has one entry per CDR3 protein and lacks DNA. The sample includes about 380,000 distinct CDR3 sequences. The germline V gene encodes CDR1 SQVTM and CDR2 ANQGSEA. The CDR3 runs 18 residues. The rearrangement uses TRBV29-1 and TRBJ2-1; TCRdb gives TRBD2 as the D gene, but with no DNA this cannot be confirmed. This TCR came from a man aged 18-70 years in good health. The sequenced material came from blood T cells: a sorted CD56 or NKG2C T cell subset, CD4+ or CD8+ T cells, or bulk PBMC T cells (not recorded which). The CDR3 loop is CSVQPSGRGGLLFHEQFF.